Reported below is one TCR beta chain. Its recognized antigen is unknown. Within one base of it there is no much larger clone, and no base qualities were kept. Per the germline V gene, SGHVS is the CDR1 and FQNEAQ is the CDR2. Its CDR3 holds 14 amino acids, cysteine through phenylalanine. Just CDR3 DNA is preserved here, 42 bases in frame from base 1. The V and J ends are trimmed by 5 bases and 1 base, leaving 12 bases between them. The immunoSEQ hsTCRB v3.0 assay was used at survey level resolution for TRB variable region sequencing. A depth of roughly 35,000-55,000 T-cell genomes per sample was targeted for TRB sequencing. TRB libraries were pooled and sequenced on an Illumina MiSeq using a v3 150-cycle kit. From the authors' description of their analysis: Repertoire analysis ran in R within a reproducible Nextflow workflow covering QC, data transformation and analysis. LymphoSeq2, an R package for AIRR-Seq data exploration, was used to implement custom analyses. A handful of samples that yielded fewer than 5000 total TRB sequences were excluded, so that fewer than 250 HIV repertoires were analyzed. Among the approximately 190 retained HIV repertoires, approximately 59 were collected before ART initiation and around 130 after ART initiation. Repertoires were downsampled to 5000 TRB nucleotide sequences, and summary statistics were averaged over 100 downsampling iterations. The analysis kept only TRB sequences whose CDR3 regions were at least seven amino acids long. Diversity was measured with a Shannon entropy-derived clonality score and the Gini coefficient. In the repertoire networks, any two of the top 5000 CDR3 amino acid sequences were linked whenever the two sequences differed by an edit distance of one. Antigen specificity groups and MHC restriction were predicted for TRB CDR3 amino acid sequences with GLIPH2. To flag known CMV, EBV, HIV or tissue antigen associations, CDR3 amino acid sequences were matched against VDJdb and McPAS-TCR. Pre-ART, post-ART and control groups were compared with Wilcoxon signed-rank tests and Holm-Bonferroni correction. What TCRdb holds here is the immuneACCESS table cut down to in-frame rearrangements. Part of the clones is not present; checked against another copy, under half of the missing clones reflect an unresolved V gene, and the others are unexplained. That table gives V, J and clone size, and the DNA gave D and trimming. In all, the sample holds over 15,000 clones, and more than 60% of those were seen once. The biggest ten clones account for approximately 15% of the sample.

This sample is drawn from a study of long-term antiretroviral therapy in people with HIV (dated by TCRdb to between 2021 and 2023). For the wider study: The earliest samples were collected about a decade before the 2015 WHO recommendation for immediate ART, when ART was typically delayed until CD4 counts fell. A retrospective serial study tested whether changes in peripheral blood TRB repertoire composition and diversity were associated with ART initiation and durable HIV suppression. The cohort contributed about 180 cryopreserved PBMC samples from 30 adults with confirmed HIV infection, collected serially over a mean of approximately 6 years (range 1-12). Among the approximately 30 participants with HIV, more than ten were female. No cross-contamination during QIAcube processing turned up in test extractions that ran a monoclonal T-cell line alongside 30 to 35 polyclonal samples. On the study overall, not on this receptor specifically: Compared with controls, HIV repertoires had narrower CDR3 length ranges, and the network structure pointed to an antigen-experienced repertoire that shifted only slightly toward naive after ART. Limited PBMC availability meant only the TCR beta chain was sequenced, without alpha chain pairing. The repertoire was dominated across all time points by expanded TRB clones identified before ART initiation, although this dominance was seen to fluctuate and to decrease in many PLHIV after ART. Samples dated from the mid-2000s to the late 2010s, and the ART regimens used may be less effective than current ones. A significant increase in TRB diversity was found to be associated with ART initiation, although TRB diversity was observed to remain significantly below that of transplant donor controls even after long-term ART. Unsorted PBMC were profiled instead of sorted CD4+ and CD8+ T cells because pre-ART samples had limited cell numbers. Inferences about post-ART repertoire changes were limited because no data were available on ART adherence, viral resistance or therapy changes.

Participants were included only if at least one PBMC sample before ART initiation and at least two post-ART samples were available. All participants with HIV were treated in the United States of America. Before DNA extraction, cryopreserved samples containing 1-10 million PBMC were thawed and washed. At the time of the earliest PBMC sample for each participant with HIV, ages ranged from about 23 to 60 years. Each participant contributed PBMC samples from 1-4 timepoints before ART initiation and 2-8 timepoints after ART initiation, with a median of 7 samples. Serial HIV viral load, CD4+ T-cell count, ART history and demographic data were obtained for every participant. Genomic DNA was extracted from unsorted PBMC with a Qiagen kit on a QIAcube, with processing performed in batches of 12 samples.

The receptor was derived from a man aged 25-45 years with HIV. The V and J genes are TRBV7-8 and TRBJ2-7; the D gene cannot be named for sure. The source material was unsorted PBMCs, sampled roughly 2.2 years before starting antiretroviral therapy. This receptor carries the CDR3 CASSPEDRSYEQYF. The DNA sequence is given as TGTGCCAGCAGCCCAGAGGATCGTTCCTACGAGCAGTACTTC.